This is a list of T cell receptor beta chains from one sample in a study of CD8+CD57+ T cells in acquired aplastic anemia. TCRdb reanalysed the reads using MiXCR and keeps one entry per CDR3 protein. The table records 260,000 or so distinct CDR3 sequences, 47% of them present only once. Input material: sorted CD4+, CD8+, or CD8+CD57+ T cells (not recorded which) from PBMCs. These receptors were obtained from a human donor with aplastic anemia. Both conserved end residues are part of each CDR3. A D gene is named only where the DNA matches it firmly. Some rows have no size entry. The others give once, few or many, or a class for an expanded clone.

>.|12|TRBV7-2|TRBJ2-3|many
CASSPDSDTQYF
TGTGCCAGCAGCCCCGATTCGGATACGCAGTATTTT
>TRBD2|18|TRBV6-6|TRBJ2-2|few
CASSYSIRLAAVSGELFF
TGTGCCAGCAGTTACTCGATCCGCCTAGCGGCCGTTAGCGGGGAGCTGTTTTTT
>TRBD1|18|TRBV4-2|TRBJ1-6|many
CASSQQNRDRGVYSPLHF
TGTGCCAGCAGCCAACAAAACCGGGACAGGGGGGTATATTCACCCCTCCACTTT
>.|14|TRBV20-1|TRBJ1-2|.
CSAKGDLWDYGYTF
TGCAGTGCGAAGGGGGACCTTTGGGACTATGGCTACACCTTC
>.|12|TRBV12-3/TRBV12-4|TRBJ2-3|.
CASSYRPGTQYF
TGTGCCAGCAGTTACCGTCCTGGTACGCAGTATTTT
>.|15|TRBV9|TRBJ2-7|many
CASSVESGVENEQYF
TGTGCCAGCAGCGTAGAAAGTGGGGTTGAGAACGAGCAGTACTTC
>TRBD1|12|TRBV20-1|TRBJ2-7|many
CSATDRERVQYF
TGCAGTGCTACGGACAGGGAAAGAGTGCAGTACTTC
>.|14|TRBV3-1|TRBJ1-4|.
CASSRGRGNEKLFF
TGTGCCAGCAGTCGGGGACGGGGTAATGAAAAACTGTTTTTT
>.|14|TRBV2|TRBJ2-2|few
CASRQWWYTGELFF
TGTGCCAGCAGGCAATGGTGGTACACCGGGGAGCTGTTTTTT
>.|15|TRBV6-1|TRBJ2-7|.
CASSETQGLPYEQYF
TGTGCCAGCAGTGAGACCCAGGGTCTCCCCTACGAGCAGTACTTC
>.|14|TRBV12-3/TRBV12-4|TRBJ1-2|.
CASSFGSEPYGYTF
TGTGCCAGCAGTTTCGGCTCAGAGCCTTATGGCTACACCTTC
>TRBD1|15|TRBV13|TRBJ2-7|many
CASSPPGQGMVEQYF
TGTGCCAGCAGCCCACCGGGACAGGGAATGGTCGAGCAGTACTTC
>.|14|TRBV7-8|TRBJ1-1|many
CASSLRQLNTEAFF
TGTGCCAGCAGCCTAAGACAGTTGAACACTGAAGCTTTCTTT
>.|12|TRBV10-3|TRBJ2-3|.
CAIRGSTDTQYF
TGTGCCATCAGGGGGTCGACAGATACGCAGTATTTT
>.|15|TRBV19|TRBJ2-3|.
CASSMGEGSTDTQYF
TGTGCCAGTAGTATGGGTGAGGGCAGCACAGATACGCAGTATTTT
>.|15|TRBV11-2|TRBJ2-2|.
CASSPNYPNTGEPFF
TGTGCCAGCAGCCCAAACTACCCGAACACCGGGGAGCCGTTTTTT
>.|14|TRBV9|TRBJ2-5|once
CASSVQGIGETQYF
TGTGCCAGCAGCGTACAGGGGATCGGGGAGACCCAGTACTTC
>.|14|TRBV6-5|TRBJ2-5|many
CASSTGGEGETQYF
TGTGCCAGCAGTACCGGCGGCGAGGGAGAGACCCAGTACTTC
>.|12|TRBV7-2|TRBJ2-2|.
CASTTSPGELFF
TGCGCCAGCACTACATCACCCGGGGAGCTGTTTTTT
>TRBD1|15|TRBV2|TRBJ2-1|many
CASSGTGAAINEQFF
TGTGCCAGCAGTGGGACAGGGGCGGCTATCAATGAGCAGTTCTTC
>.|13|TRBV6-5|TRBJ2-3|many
CASSNQGTDTQYF
TGTGCCAGCAGCAATCAGGGCACAGATACGCAGTATTTT
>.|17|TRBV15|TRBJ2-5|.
CATSSLERDNSGETQYF
TGTGCCACCAGCAGCTTGGAACGGGACAACAGTGGGGAGACCCAGTACTTC
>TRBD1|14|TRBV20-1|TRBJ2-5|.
CSAMRGQGEETQYF
TGCAGTGCTATGCGAGGACAGGGGGAAGAGACCCAGTACTTC
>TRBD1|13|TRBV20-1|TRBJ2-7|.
CSASEDRGHEQYF
TGCAGTGCCTCGGAGGACAGGGGCCACGAGCAGTACTTC
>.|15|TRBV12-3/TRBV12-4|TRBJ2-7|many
CASSPDNLPLYEQYF
TGTGCCAGCAGCCCGGACAACCTCCCTCTCTACGAGCAGTACTTC
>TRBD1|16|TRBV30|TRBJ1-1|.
CAGFHGTGGGGTEAFF
TGTGCCGGATTCCATGGGACAGGTGGAGGAGGAACTGAAGCTTTCTTT
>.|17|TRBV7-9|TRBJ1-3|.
CASSVASSIAPGNTIYF
TGTGCCAGCAGCGTGGCCTCCTCCATCGCCCCTGGAAACACCATATATTTT
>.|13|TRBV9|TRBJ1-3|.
CASSVGGGHTIYF
TGTGCCAGCAGCGTAGGGGGGGGCCACACCATATATTTT
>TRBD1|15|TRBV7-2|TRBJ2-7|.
CASSPFTGDSYEQYF
TGTGCCAGCAGCCCTTTTACAGGGGACTCCTACGAGCAGTACTTC
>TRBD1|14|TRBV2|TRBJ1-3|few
CASSVDRAGNTIYF
TGTGCCAGCAGTGTGGACAGGGCTGGAAACACCATATATTTT
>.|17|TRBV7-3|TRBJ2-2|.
CASSLLLGNSLAGELFF
TGTGCCAGCAGTTTACTGTTAGGGAATTCCCTAGCCGGGGAGCTGTTTTTT
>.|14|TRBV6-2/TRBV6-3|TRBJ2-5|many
CASCKRTQRETQYF
TGTGCCAGCTGCAAAAGGACTCAGCGAGAGACCCAGTACTTC
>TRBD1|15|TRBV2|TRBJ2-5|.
CASSVAGQGLETQYF
TGTGCCAGCAGTGTCGCGGGACAGGGGCTTGAGACCCAGTACTTC
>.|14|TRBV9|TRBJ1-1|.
CASSVDSVNTEAFF
TGTGCCAGCAGCGTAGATTCCGTGAACACTGAAGCTTTCTTT
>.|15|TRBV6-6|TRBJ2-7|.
CASSYSDEHSYEQYF
TGTGCCAGCAGTTACTCAGACGAACACTCCTACGAGCAGTACTTC
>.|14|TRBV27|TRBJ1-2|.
CASSNNGVMDGYTF
TGTGCCAGCAGTAACAACGGGGTAATGGATGGCTACACCTTC
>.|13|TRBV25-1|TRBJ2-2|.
CASSLSATGELLF
TGTGCCAGCAGTTTGTCGGCCACCGGGGAGCTGCTTTTT
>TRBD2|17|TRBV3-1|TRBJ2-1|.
CASSQVVAGPSYNEQFF
TGTGCCAGCAGCCAAGTGGTAGCGGGACCCTCCTACAATGAGCAGTTCTTC
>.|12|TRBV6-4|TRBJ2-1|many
CASKSGYNEQFF
TGTGCCAGCAAGAGCGGATACAATGAGCAGTTCTTC
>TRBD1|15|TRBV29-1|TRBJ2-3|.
CSVVLLTGGYNEQYF
TGCAGCGTGGTACTCCTGACAGGGGGGTACAATGAGCAGTATTTT
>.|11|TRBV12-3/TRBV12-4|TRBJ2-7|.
CASSLTEKQYF
TGTGCCAGCAGTCTGACAGAGAAGCAGTACTTC
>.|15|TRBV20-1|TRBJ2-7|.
CSARSQATVGNEQYF
TGCAGTGCTAGGTCTCAGGCGACTGTAGGGAACGAGCAGTACTTC
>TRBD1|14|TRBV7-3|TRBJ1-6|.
CASSRTGLSSPLHF
TGTGCCAGCAGCCGGACAGGGTTGAGTTCACCCCTCCACTTT
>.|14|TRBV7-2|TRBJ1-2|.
CASSFIARPYGYTF
TGTGCCAGCAGCTTCATCGCTCGGCCCTATGGCTACACCTTC
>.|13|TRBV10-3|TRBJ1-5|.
CAISDAGNQPQHF
TGTGCCATCAGTGATGCCGGTAATCAGCCCCAGCATTTT
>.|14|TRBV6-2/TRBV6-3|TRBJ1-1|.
CASSYSSSNTEAFF
TGTGCCAGCAGTTACTCTTCGTCTAACACTGAAGCTTTCTTT
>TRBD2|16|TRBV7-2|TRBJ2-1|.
CASSLVGGGSYNEQFF
TGTGCCAGCAGCTTAGTTGGCGGGGGCTCCTACAATGAGCAGTTCTTC
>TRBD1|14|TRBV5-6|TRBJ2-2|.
CASSTGGLVGELFF
TGTGCCAGTAGCACAGGGGGGTTAGTCGGGGAGCTGTTTTTT
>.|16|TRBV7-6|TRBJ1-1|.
CASSFSSGDGNTEAFF
TGTGCCAGCAGCTTTTCGTCAGGGGATGGAAACACTGAAGCTTTCTTT